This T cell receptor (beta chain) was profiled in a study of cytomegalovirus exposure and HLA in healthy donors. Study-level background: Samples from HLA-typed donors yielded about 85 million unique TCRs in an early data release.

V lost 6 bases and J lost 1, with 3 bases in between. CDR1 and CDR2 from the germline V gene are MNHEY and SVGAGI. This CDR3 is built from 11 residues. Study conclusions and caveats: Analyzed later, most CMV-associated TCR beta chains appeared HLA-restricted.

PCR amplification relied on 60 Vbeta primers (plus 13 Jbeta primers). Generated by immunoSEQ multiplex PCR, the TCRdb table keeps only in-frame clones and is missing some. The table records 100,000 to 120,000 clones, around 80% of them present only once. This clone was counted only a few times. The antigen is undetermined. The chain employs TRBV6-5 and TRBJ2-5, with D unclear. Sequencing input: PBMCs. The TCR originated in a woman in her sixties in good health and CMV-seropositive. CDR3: CASSRQETQYF. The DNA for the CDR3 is TGTGCCAGCAGCCGCCAAGAGACCCAGTACTTC.